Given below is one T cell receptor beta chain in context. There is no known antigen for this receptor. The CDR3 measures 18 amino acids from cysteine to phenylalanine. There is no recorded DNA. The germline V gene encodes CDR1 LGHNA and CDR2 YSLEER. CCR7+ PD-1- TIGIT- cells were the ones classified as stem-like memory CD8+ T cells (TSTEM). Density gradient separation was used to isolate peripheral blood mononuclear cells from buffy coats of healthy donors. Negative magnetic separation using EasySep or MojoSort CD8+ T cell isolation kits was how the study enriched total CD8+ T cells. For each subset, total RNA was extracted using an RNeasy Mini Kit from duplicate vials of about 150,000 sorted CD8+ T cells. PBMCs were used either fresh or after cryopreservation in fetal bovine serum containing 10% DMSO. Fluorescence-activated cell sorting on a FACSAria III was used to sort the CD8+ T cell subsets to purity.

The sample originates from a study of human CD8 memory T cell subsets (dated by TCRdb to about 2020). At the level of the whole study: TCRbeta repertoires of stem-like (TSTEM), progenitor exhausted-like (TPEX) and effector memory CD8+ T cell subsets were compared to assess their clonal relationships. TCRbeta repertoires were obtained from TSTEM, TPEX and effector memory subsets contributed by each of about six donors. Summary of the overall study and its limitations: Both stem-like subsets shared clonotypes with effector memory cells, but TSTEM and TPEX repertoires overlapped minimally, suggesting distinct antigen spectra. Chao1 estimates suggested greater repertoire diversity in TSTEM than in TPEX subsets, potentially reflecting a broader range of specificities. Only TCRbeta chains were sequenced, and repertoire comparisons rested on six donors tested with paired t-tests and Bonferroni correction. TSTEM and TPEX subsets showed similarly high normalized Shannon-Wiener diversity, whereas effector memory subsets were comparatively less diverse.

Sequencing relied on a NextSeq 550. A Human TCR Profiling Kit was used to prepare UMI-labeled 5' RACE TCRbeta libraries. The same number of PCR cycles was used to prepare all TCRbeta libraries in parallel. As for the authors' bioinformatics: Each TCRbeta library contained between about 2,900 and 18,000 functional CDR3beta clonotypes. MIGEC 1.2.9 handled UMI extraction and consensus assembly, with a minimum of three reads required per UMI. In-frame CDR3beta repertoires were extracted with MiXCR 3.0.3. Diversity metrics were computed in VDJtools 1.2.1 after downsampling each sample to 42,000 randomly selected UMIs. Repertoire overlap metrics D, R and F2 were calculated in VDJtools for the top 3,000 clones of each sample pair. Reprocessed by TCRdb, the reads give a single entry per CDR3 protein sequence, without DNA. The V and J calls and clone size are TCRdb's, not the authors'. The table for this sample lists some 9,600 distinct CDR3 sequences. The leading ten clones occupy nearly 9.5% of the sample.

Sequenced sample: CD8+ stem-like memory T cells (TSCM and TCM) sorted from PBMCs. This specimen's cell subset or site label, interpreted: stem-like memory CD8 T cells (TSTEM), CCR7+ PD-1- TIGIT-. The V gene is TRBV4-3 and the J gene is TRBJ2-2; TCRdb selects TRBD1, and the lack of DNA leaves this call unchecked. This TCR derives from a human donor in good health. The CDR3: CASSQVFSGTGNTGELFF.